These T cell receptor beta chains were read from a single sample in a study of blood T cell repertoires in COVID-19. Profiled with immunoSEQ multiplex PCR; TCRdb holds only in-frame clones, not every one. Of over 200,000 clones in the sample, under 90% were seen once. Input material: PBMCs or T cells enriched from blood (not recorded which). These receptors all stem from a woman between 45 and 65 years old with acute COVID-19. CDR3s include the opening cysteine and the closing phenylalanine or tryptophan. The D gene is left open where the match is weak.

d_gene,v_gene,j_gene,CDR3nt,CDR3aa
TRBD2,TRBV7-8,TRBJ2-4,TGTGCCAGCAGCGGACTAGCGGTAGCCAAAAACATTCAGTACTTC,CASSGLAVAKNIQYF
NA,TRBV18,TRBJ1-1,TGTGCCAGCTCACTGGGGGCCGTGAACACTGAAGCTTTCTTT,CASSLGAVNTEAFF
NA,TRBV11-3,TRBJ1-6,TGTGCCAGTTCGGAGGGGAATAATTCACCCCTCCACTTT,CASSEGNNSPLHF
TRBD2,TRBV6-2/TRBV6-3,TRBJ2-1,TGTGCCAGCAGTTACAGGACTAGCGGGATTTATGAGCAGTTCTTC,CASSYRTSGIYEQFF
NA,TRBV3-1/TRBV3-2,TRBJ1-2,TGTGCCAGCAATAGAGGGGGGGACTATGGCTACACCTTC,CASNRGGDYGYTF
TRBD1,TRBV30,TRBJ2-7,TGTGCCTGGGCTCTAGGGACAGGGACAGCCTACGAGCAGTACTTC,CAWALGTGTAYEQYF
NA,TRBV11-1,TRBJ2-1,TGTGCCAGCAACTCCGGGGAAAGAGTACCCTACAATGAGCAGTTCTTC,CASNSGERVPYNEQFF
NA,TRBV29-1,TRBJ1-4,TGCAGCGTTGCGACACCTGATAGGGAAAAACTGTTTTTT,CSVATPDREKLFF
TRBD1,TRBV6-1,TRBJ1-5,TGTGCCAGCAGTGAACGGGGGTCGGGGACAGGGGTAAGCAATCAGCCCCAGCATTTT,CASSERGSGTGVSNQPQHF
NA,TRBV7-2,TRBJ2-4,TGTGCCAGCAGCACGAGGGGGAAGGGGTCAAGCATTCAGTACTTC,CASSTRGKGSSIQYF
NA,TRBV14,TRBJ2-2,TGTGCCAGCAGCCCAGGTTTACCCGGGGAGCTGTTTTTT,CASSPGLPGELFF